The entry below gives a single T cell receptor beta chain sequence along with its context. Its antigen remains unidentified. The source of the sample is a study of T cells after posttransplantation cyclophosphamide. General study results and limits: Blood and skin or GI T cell repertoires showed limited TRB overlap.

Cells defined as naive were viable CD3+CD4+ or CD3+CD8+ and CCR7+CD45RA+CD45RO-CD95-CD27+CD28+. V was cut by 1 base and J by 2 bases, with 8 bases left in between. CDR3 size: 15 residues. The germline V gene encodes CDR1 LGHNA and CDR2 YNFKEQ. Assay: immunoSEQ multiplex PCR; the TCRdb copy retains only in-frame clones and omits some. This table holds more than 30,000 clones, 75% to 95% found once. The chain is built from TRBV4-2 and TRBJ2-2, with D maybe TRBD2 (5 bases). The TCR sequence derives from a woman aged 55-70 years in good health, CMV-negative, and a related stem cell transplant donor. The source material was naive CD4+ T cells sorted from PBMCs. The CDR3 coding sequence is TGTGCCAGCAGCCAAGGGGAGTTCAACACCGGGGAGCTGTTTTTT. Its protein product is CASSQGEFNTGELFF.